The sequence of this TCR beta chain was determined in a study of neurological immune-mediated disorders. Study findings and constraints: Across subjects, expanded clones had no CDR3 amino acid sequences in common, pointing to private repertoires in all groups.

Ten or more counts support this clonotype. The antigen is unknown. This CDR3 region has 14 residues. Looked up from germline, CDR1 is MNHNS and CDR2 is SASEGT. Trimming took off 1 base at V and 2 bases at J, with 8 bases between the two ends. By 5'RACE with 10-nucleotide random UMIs, the cDNA was made. TCRdb fed the 5' RACE reads into MiXCR, producing one record per CDR3 protein. The sample shows about 89,000 distinct CDR3 sequences, 2.5% to 3% of them seen only once. V usage is TRBV6-1 and J usage is TRBJ2-5, with D unclear. The sequencing sample was made of PBMCs. The receptor was derived from a young woman with multiple sclerosis. The CDR3 loop is CASSEGGLQETQYF. The CDR3 nucleotides are TGTGCCAGCAGTGAAGGCGGTCTGCAAGAGACCCAGTACTTC.